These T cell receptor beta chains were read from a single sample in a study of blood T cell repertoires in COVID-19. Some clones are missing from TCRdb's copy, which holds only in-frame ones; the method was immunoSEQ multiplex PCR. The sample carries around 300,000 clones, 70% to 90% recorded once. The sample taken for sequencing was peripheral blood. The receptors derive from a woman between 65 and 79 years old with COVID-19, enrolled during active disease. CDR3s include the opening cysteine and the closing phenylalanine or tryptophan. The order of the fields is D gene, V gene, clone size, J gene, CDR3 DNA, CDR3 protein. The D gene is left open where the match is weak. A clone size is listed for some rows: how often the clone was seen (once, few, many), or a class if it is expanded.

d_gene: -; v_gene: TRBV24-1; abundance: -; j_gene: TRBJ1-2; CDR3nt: TGTGCCACCAGTGATACAGGAGCCTATGGCTACACCTTC; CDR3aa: CATSDTGAYGYTF
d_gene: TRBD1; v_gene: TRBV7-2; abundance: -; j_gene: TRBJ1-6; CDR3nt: TGTGCCAGCAGCCCCGGACAGGGGATGAAATCACCCCTCCACTTT; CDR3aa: CASSPGQGMKSPLHF
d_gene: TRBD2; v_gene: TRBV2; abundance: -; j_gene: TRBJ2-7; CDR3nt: TGTGCCCTCAGGCCCGGGGGGAACTACGAGCAGTACTTC; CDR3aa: CALRPGGNYEQYF
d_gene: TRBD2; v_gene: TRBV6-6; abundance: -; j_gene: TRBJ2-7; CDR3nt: TGTGCCAGCATAAGTGGGACTAGCAACTACGAGCAGTACTTC; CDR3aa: CASISGTSNYEQYF
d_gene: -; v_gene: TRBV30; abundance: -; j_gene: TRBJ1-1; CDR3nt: TGTGCCTGGGACATGAACACTGAAGCTTTCTTT; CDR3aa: CAWDMNTEAFF
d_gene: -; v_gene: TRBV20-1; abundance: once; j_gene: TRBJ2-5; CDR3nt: TGCAGTGCTAGTGACTTCCTCGAGACCCAGTACTTC; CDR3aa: CSASDFLETQYF
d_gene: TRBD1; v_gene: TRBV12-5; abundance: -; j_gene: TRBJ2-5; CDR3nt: TGTGCTAGTGGTTCTCTCCGGGACAGCTACCAAGAGACCCAGTACTTC; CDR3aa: CASGSLRDSYQETQYF
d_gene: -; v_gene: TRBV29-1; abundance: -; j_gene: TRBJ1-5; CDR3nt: TGCAGCGTTGTGGCAGGGGATCAGCCCCAGCATTTT; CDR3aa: CSVVAGDQPQHF
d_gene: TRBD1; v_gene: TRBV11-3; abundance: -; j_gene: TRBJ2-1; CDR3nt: TGTGCCAGCAGCTTGGGACAGGGGGGCAATGAGCAGTTCTTC; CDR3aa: CASSLGQGGNEQFF
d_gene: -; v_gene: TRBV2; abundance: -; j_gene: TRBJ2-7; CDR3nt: TGTGCCAGTCGACCATGGCGGTCCTACGAGCAGTACTTC; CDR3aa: CASRPWRSYEQYF
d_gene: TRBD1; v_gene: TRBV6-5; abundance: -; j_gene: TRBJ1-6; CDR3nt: TGTGCCAGCAGTTACCTTGCAGGGGGAAATTCACCCCTCCACTTT; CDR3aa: CASSYLAGGNSPLHF